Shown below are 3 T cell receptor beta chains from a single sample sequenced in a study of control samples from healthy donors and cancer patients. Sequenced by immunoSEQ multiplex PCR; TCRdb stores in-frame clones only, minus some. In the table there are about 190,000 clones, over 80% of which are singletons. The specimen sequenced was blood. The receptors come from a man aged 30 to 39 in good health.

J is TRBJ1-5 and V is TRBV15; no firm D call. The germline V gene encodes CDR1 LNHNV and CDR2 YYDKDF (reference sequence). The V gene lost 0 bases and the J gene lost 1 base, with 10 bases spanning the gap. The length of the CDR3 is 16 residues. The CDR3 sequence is CATSRDHVQSNQPQHF. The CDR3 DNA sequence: TGTGCCACCAGCAGAGATCACGTTCAAAGCAATCAGCCCCAGCATTTT.

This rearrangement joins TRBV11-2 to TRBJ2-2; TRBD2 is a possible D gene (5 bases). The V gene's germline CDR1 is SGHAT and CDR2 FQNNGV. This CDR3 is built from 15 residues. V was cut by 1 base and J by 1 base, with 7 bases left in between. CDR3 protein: CASSLGGGNTGELFF. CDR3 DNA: TGTGCCAGCAGCTTAGGTGGAGGGAACACCGGGGAGCTGTTTTTT.

The CDR3 nucleotides read TGTGCCTGGAGTCTGCGGGGGATTACCTACGAGCAGTACTTC. The encoded protein is CAWSLRGITYEQYF. The chain uses TRBV30 and TRBJ2-7; 7 positions agree with TRBD2. V was clipped by 2 bases and J by 2 bases; unmatched bases: 6. Germline lookup yields CDR1 GTSNPN and CDR2 SVGIG (reference sequence). The CDR3 totals 14 residues. Using reference TRBV30 and TRBJ2-7 for the parts outside the CDR3, the full variable domain is SQTIHQWPATLVQPVGSPLSLECTVEGTSNPNLYWYRQAAGRGLQLLFYSVGIGQISSEVPQNLSASRPQDRQFILSSKKLLLSDSGFYLCAWSLRGITYEQYFGPGTRLTVT.